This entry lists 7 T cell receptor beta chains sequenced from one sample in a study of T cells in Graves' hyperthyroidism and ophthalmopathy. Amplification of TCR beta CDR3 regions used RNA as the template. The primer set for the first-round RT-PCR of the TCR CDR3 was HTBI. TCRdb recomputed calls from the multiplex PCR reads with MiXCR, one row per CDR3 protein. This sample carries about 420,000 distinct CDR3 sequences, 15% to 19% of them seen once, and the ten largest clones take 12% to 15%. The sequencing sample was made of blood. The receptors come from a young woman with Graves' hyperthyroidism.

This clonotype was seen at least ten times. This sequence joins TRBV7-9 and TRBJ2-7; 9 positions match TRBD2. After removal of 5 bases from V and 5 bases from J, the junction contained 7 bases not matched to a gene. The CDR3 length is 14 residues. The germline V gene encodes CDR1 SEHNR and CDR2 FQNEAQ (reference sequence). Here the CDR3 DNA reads TGTGCCAGCAGCCTTAGCGGGAGAATAGACGAGCAGTACTTC. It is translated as CASSLSGRIDEQYF.

CDR3 residues: CATMGAGALTGELFF. For the CDR3, the DNA is TGTGCCACCATGGGGGCGGGGGCCCTTACCGGGGAGCTGTTTTTT. V gene TRBV10-3 combines with J gene TRBJ2-2; tentative D call: TRBD2 (7 bases). The germline V and J ends were trimmed by 10 bases and 5 bases, with 20 bases remaining between them. Germline lookup yields CDR1 ENHRY and CDR2 SYGVKD. The CDR3 has 15 residues.

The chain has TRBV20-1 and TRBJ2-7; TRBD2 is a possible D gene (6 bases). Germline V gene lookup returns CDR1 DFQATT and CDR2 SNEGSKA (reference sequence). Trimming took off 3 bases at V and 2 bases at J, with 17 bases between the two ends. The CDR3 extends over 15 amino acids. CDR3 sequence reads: CSASGGNTGTYEQYF. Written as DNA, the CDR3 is TGCAGTGCTAGTGGGGGGAACACCGGGACCTACGAGCAGTACTTC.

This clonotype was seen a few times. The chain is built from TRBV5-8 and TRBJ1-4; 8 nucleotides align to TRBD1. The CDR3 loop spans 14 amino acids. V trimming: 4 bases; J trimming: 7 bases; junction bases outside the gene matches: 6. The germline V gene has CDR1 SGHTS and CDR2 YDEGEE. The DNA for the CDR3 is TGTGCCAGCAGCAAGACAGGGGCGTTTGAAAAACTGTTTTTT. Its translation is CASSKTGAFEKLFF.

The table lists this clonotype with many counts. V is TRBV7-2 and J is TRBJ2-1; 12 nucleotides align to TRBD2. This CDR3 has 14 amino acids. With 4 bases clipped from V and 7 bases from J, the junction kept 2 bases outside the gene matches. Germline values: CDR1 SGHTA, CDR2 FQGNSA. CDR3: CASSWTSGENEQFF. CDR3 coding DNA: TGTGCCAGCAGCTGGACTAGCGGGGAAAATGAGCAGTTCTTC.

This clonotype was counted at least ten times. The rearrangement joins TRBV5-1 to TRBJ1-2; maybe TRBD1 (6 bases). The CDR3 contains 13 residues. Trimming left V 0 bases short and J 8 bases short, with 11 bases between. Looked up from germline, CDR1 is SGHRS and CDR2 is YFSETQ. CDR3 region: CASSLEAGEGYTF. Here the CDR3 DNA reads TGCGCCAGCAGCTTGGAGGCAGGGGAAGGCTACACCTTC.

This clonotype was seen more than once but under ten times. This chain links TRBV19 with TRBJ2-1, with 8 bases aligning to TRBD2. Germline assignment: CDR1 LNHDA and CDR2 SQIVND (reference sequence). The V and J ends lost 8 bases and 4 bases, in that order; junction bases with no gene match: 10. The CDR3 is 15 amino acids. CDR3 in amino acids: CASDPGRASYNEQFF. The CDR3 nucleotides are TGTGCCAGTGACCCCGGGAGGGCCTCTTACAATGAGCAGTTCTTC.